A single sample is the source of the 20 T cell receptor beta chains below, sequenced in a study of CXCR3-negative and CXCR3-positive naive CD8 T cells. Study-wide findings and caveats: More hydrophobic TRB CDR3s occurred in CXCR3-positive than in CXCR3-negative naive cells.

cDNA libraries for TRB were generated by 5' RACE incorporating UMI labels. TCRdb re-called the 5' RACE reads, yielding one record per CDR3 amino acid sequence without DNA. This listing includes some 140,000 distinct CDR3 sequences. Which antigens these TCRs recognize remains unknown. The sequenced sample was naive CXCR3+ CD8+ T cells from blood. Subset defined: CD45RO-CCR7+CD27+CD95- naive CD8+ T cells expressing CXCR3 (TNR3+). These receptors were obtained from a human donor in good health. Some clones in this sample may be carry-over from other donors' samples.

This chain connects TRBV7-9 to TRBJ2-1; the TRBD2 assignment by TCRdb is unverifiable without DNA. Per germline, CDR1 SEHNR and CDR2 FQNEAQ (reference sequence). The CDR3 contains 15 residues. CDR3 residues: CASSLFAEGDNEQFF.

This chain links TRBV14 with TRBJ2-1; TCRdb's D call, TRBD1, is unchecked because there is no DNA. CDR1 SGHDN and CDR2 FVKESK come from the germline V gene. CDR3 length equals 16 residues. CDR3 in amino acids: CASSPRTEPSYNEQFF.

The chain uses TRBV2 and TRBJ2-7; TCRdb gives TRBD1 as the D gene, but with no DNA this cannot be confirmed. This CDR3 has 15 amino acids. Germline V gene data show CDR1 as SNHLY and CDR2 as FYNNEI. The CDR3 reads CASLYPQGARDEQYF.

CDR3 region: CASSLPYRSYNEQFF. The rearrangement uses TRBV5-1 and TRBJ2-1. CDR3 length: 15 residues. CDR1 is SGHRS and CDR2 is YFSETQ in the germline V gene.

The J gene is TRBJ1-2, the V gene TRBV5-6; without DNA, the TCRdb call of TRBD1 cannot be checked. Germline assignment: CDR1 SGHDT and CDR2 YYEEEE. This CDR3 spans 14 amino acids. This chain's CDR3 is CASSLILQALGYTF.

This sequence joins TRBV29-1 and TRBJ1-1; with no DNA, the TCRdb D assignment of TRBD1 cannot be verified. The germline V gene has CDR1 SQVTM and CDR2 ANQGSEA. The CDR3 length is 12 residues. The CDR3 spells CSVHIWGNEAFF.

The chain employs TRBV5-8 and TRBJ2-5; TCRdb's assignment of TRBD1 cannot be checked, as there is no DNA. The CDR3 consists of 15 residues. Germline V gives CDR1 SGHTS, CDR2 YDEGEE. CDR3 sequence reads: CASSRGRVSGETQYF.

V is TRBV5-1 and J is TRBJ2-5; TCRdb designates TRBD2, a call that cannot be tested without DNA. The length of the CDR3 is 16 residues. The germline V gene has CDR1 SGHRS and CDR2 YFSETQ. The CDR3 reads CASSLWGTSDSRTQYF.

The V and J genes are TRBV2 and TRBJ1-5. This CDR3 region has 18 residues. Germline loops: CDR1 SNHLY, CDR2 FYNNEI. The CDR3 is CASSEVLDRQYSNQPQHF.

V and J are TRBV7-3 and TRBJ1-2; there is no DNA to check the TCRdb D call of TRBD1. CDR1 and CDR2 from the germline V gene are SGHTA and FQGTGA. The CDR3 totals 14 residues. CDR3 residues: CASSPQGAGDGYTF. The whole variable domain, filled in from reference TRBV7-3 and TRBJ1-2, reads GAGVSQTPSNKVTEKGKYVELRCDPISGHTALYWYRQSLGQGPEFLIYFQGTGAADDSGLPNDRFFAVRPEGSVSTLKIQRTERGDSAVYLCASSPQGAGDGYTFGSGTRLTVV.

This chain connects TRBV29-1 to TRBJ2-7; TCRdb proposes TRBD1, but this gene call is untestable without DNA. The CDR3 sequence is 14 residues long. CDR1 SQVTM and CDR2 ANQGSEA come from the germline V gene. This chain's CDR3 is CSVEVGAFLDEQYF.

This rearrangement joins TRBV6-2 or TRBV6-3 to TRBJ1-2. CDR1 and CDR2 (germline): MNHEY, SVGEGT. The CDR3 extends over 13 amino acids. CDR3 in amino acids: CASSYSPYYGYTF.

This rearrangement joins TRBV13 to TRBJ2-2. CDR1 PRHDT and CDR2 FYEKMQ come from the germline V gene (reference sequence). The CDR3 contains 12 residues. CDR3 protein: CASSYPPGELFF.

This rearrangement joins TRBV29-1 to TRBJ2-7; TCRdb outputs TRBD2, but without DNA this stays unchecked. Germline lookup yields CDR1 SQVTM and CDR2 ANQGSEA. The CDR3 has 15 residues. Here the CDR3 reads CSVEVTPGTNYEQYF.

This chain links TRBV28 with TRBJ2-6; the TCRdb call, TRBD2, lacks DNA for checking. CDR3 length equals 15 residues. Germline lookup yields CDR1 MDHEN and CDR2 SYDVKM. CDR3 in amino acids: CASSLLRNSPNVLTF.

The chain has TRBV12-3 or TRBV12-4 and TRBJ2-7; TCRdb gives TRBD2 as the D gene, but with no DNA this cannot be confirmed. CDR3 length: 16 residues. This CDR3 reads CASSSLGLAGIYEQYF.

V and J are TRBV7-9 and TRBJ1-2; without DNA, the TCRdb call of TRBD1 cannot be checked. This CDR3 has 14 amino acids. CDR1 is SEHNR and CDR2 is FQNEAQ in the germline V gene (reference sequence). CDR3 protein: CASSLGAVAVGYTF. Supplemented by reference TRBV7-9 and TRBJ1-2, the full variable domain reads DTGVSQNPRHKITKRGQNVTFRCDPISEHNRLYWYRQTLGQGPEFLTYFQNEAQLEKSRLLSDRFSAERPKGSFSTLEIQRTEQGDSAMYLCASSLGAVAVGYTFGSGTRLTVV.

The J gene is TRBJ2-1, the V gene TRBV7-8; the D call from TCRdb, TRBD2, cannot be confirmed without DNA. The germline V gene has CDR1 SGHVS and CDR2 FQNEAQ. The CDR3 contains 15 residues. The CDR3 reads CASSPTSITYNEQFF.

The V gene is TRBV28, the J gene TRBJ2-2; the TCRdb call, TRBD2, lacks DNA for checking. The CDR3 has 16 amino acids. Looked up from germline, CDR1 is MDHEN and CDR2 is SYDVKM. The CDR3 is CASSLWDSSRSGELFF.

The chain joins TRBV29-1 to TRBJ1-2; TCRdb picks TRBD1, but there is no DNA to check that call. Germline V CDR1 and CDR2: SQVTM, ANQGSEA. The CDR3 is made up of 16 amino acids. The CDR3 loop reads CSVTSQGPPGGYGYTF.